A single count supports the clone carrying this TCR beta chain. The donor population consisted of healthy HIV-negative adults with no recent acute infections or vaccinations. A split of CD4+ cells into CD45RA+ naive and CD45RA-negative memory subsets was performed. Germline V lookup: CDR1 MGHRA, CDR2 YSYEKL. V was pared by 0 bases and J by 4 bases, with 19 bases between. The CDR3 covers 17 residues. This sample is drawn from a study of shared clonotypes between healthy human individuals. At the level of the study: For every donor, three CD4 naive, three CD4 memory, two CD8 naive and one CD8 memory plates were used.

Using 200 ng DNA, approximately 30,000 T cell genomes, the sorted-subset replicate PCRs were run. Assay: immunoSEQ multiplex PCR; the TCRdb copy retains only in-frame clones and omits some. This repertoire shows some 1,400,000 clones, around 97% found once; its top ten account for over 1%. The receptor was isolated from a man aged 25-45 years in good health. Sample: naive CD4+ T cells sorted from blood. Subset here: CD45RA+ positively selected. V gene TRBV4-1 combines with J gene TRBJ2-7; D is unresolved. The CDR3 nucleotides read TGCGCCAGCAGCCAAGATAAAGCAGCAGGAAGCTTTTACGAGCAGTACTTC. Translation: CASSQDKAAGSFYEQYF.